This is a list of T cell receptor beta chains from one sample in a study of T cell repertoires in cytomegalovirus infection. TCRdb processed the reads anew with MiXCR; each CDR3 protein has one entry. The sample holds approximately 140,000 distinct CDR3 sequences, more than 20% seen once. The antigens of these receptors remain unknown. Sample: PBMCs, sequenced either directly or after in vitro stimulation (not recorded which). The receptors stem from a human donor in good health (CMV status not recorded). Some clones in this sample may be carry-over from other donors' samples. Each CDR3 is given with its conserved first and last residue. A D gene is named only where the DNA matches it firmly. Some rows mark clone size as missing; the rest say once, few, many or name a class of expanded clone.

j_call d_call v_call clone_size cdr3_aa cdr3_nt
TRBJ2-7 . TRBV6-6 few CASSYSQGYGEQYF TGTGCCAGCAGTTACTCCCAGGGTTACGGCGAGCAGTACTTC
TRBJ2-5 . TRBV7-9 . CASSPTLREETQYF TGTGCCAGCAGCCCTACTCTCAGGGAAGAGACCCAGTACTTC
TRBJ2-5 . TRBV9 . CASSVGGMETQYF TGTGCCAGCAGCGTAGGGGGCATGGAGACCCAGTACTTC
TRBJ2-5 TRBD1 TRBV7-9 few CASSSTGTETQYF TGTGCCAGCAGCTCGACAGGGACGGAGACCCAGTACTTC
TRBJ2-1 . TRBV7-7 many CASSRRLGSEQFF TGTGCCAGCAGCCGCCGATTGGGGAGTGAGCAGTTCTTC
TRBJ2-4 . TRBV20-1 . CSAKGIAKNIQYF TGCAGTGCTAAGGGGATAGCCAAAAACATTCAGTACTTC
TRBJ1-1 . TRBV5-4 few CASRRQEQNTEAFF TGTGCCAGCAGGAGGCAGGAGCAGAACACTGAAGCTTTCTTT
TRBJ1-1 . TRBV7-9 . CASSPYLGANTEAFF TGTGCCAGCAGCCCCTATTTGGGGGCGAACACTGAAGCTTTCTTT
TRBJ2-2 . TRBV27 . CASKSYRGGTGELFF TGTGCCAGCAAATCCTACAGAGGGGGGACCGGGGAGCTGTTTTTT
TRBJ1-5 TRBD1 TRBV6-1 few CASSGRQGKGQPQHF TGTGCCAGCAGCGGCCGACAGGGTAAAGGACAGCCCCAGCATTTT
TRBJ2-1 . TRBV24-1 . CATSDFGSGSYNEQFF TGTGCCACCAGTGATTTCGGGAGCGGTTCCTACAATGAGCAGTTCTTC
TRBJ1-6 TRBD1 TRBV7-2 many CASSGGPTGGGSPLHF TGTGCCAGCAGCGGAGGGCCTACAGGGGGTGGTTCACCCCTCCACTTT
TRBJ2-1 TRBD1 TRBV12-5 few CASGFWTGGFNEQFF TGTGCTAGTGGTTTTTGGACAGGGGGGTTCAATGAGCAGTTCTTC
TRBJ2-1 . TRBV4-1 . CASSQDPSGTYNEQFF TGCGCCAGCAGCCAAGATCCGAGCGGTACCTACAATGAGCAGTTCTTC
TRBJ1-2 . TRBV7-6 . CASSLARRTDDYGYTF TGTGCCAGCAGCTTAGCAAGACGGACTGATGACTATGGCTACACCTTC
TRBJ2-5 TRBD2 TRBV14 . CASSPTSGSWETQYF TGTGCCAGCAGTCCAACTAGCGGGAGTTGGGAGACCCAGTACTTC
TRBJ2-1 TRBD2 TRBV6-2/TRBV6-3 few CASSYSGLGSGSGAAGEQFF TGTGCCAGCAGTTACTCGGGCCTGGGGAGCGGGAGTGGGGCAGCGGGTGAGCAGTTCTTC
TRBJ2-5 TRBD2 TRBV5-1 . CASSLAGTTYQETQYF TGCGCCAGCAGCTTGGCCGGGACTACCTACCAAGAGACCCAGTACTTC
TRBJ2-5 . TRBV7-9 many CASSLSQQETQYF TGTGCCAGCAGCTTAAGCCAGCAAGAGACCCAGTACTTC
TRBJ2-4 . TRBV7-2 . CASSLTVNIQYF TGTGCCAGCAGCCTGACAGTAAACATTCAGTACTTC
TRBJ2-7 TRBD1 TRBV7-2 many CASSFTPGGYEQYF TGTGCCAGCAGCTTTACACCAGGGGGCTACGAGCAGTACTTC
TRBJ1-3 . TRBV9 few CASSADGLSGNTIYF TGTGCCAGCAGCGCGGACGGCCTCTCTGGAAACACCATATATTTT
TRBJ1-2 . TRBV7-2 many CASSVQRPGTPYGYTF TGTGCCAGCAGCGTCCAGCGCCCCGGGACCCCCTATGGCTACACCTTC
TRBJ2-1 TRBD2 TRBV20-1 . CSARRLAGVGDEQFF TGCAGTGCTAGGAGACTAGCGGGAGTGGGGGATGAGCAGTTCTTC
TRBJ2-5 TRBD2 TRBV12-3/TRBV12-4 many CASSGLAVQETQYF TGTGCCAGCAGTGGACTAGCGGTACAAGAGACCCAGTACTTC
TRBJ2-5 . TRBV7-2 many CASSLVTETQYF TGTGCCAGCAGCTTAGTCACAGAGACCCAGTACTTC
TRBJ1-1 . TRBV12-3/TRBV12-4 . CASSLVGDGSAFF TGTGCCAGCAGTTTAGTCGGGGATGGCTCAGCTTTCTTT
TRBJ1-5 . TRBV7-2 few CASSLVHDSNQPQHF TGTGCCAGCAGCTTAGTTCACGATAGCAATCAGCCCCAGCATTTT
TRBJ2-5 . TRBV6-6 . CASSYSKGVQETQYF TGTGCCAGCAGTTACTCTAAAGGAGTCCAAGAGACCCAGTACTTC
TRBJ1-1 . TRBV7-9 many CASSFSDTEAFF TGTGCCAGCAGCTTCTCCGACACTGAAGCTTTCTTT
TRBJ1-1 . TRBV5-4 . CASKPVLGGYTEAFF TGTGCCAGCAAACCCGTATTGGGGGGGTACACTGAAGCTTTCTTT
TRBJ2-1 . TRBV30 . CAWSRFHNEQFF TGTGCCTGGAGTAGGTTCCACAATGAGCAGTTCTTC
TRBJ2-2 . TRBV7-3 few CASSPRDGANTGELFF TGTGCCAGCAGCCCTAGGGACGGCGCGAACACCGGGGAGCTGTTTTTT
TRBJ1-5 . TRBV30 . CAWNSGVNQPQHF TGTGCCTGGAATTCTGGTGTAAATCAGCCCCAGCATTTT
TRBJ1-1 . TRBV2 . CASSELGVNTEAFF TGTGCCAGCAGTGAACTCGGGGTGAACACTGAAGCTTTCTTT
TRBJ2-1 TRBD2 TRBV5-6 . CASSLDSGMLPVNEQFF TGTGCCAGCAGCTTGGATAGCGGGATGCTCCCGGTCAATGAGCAGTTCTTC
TRBJ2-7 . TRBV4-1 large CASSHSALGGASYEQYF TGCGCCAGCAGCCATAGCGCTTTGGGGGGAGCCTCCTACGAGCAGTACTTC
TRBJ2-7 . TRBV7-2 few CASSQDHYEQYF TGTGCCAGCAGCCAGGACCACTACGAGCAGTACTTC
TRBJ1-2 . TRBV6-5 few CASSYSQRDGYTF TGTGCCAGCAGTTACTCGCAGAGAGATGGCTACACCTTC
TRBJ2-5 TRBD2 TRBV28 few CASSFWKTSGSLRETQYF TGTGCCAGCAGTTTTTGGAAGACTAGCGGGAGCCTCCGGGAGACCCAGTACTTC
TRBJ2-1 TRBD1 TRBV6-2/TRBV6-3 few CASRPRGQYNEQFF TGTGCCAGCAGACCCCGGGGACAGTACAATGAGCAGTTCTTC
TRBJ2-2 . TRBV4-3 many CASSPIGNGELFF TGCGCCAGCAGCCCAATTGGGAACGGGGAGCTGTTTTTT
TRBJ2-1 . TRBV12-3/TRBV12-4 few CASRRKTQNNEQFF TGTGCCAGCAGACGAAAGACTCAAAACAATGAGCAGTTCTTC
TRBJ2-2 . TRBV7-9 . CASSLFGSRTGQNTGELFF TGTGCCAGCAGCTTATTCGGTTCCCGAACGGGTCAGAACACCGGGGAGCTGTTTTTT
TRBJ2-5 TRBD2 TRBV20-1 . CSARDGTSEETQYF TGCAGTGCTAGAGATGGGACTAGCGAGGAGACCCAGTACTTC
TRBJ1-5 . TRBV6-2/TRBV6-3 . CASSPGQINQPQHF TGTGCCAGCAGCCCTGGACAGATCAATCAGCCCCAGCATTTT
TRBJ2-5 . TRBV11-2 few CASSLGPDAKPTQYF TGTGCCAGCAGCTTAGGCCCGGACGCCAAGCCGACCCAGTACTTC
TRBJ2-3 . TRBV27 . CASSEHPNTQYF TGTGCCAGCAGTGAACACCCTAATACGCAGTATTTT
TRBJ1-5 . TRBV20-1 . CSATQTQPHNQPQHF TGCAGTGCGACACAGACCCAGCCCCACAATCAGCCCCAGCATTTT
TRBJ2-3 TRBD2 TRBV24-1 . CATSDPGLSTDTQYF TGTGCCACCAGTGATCCGGGACTAAGCACAGATACGCAGTATTTT
TRBJ1-5 . TRBV6-2/TRBV6-3 few CASTYEVDQPQHF TGTGCCAGCACCTACGAGGTGGATCAGCCCCAGCATTTT